Sequencing of this TCR beta chain was carried out in a study of ipilimumab plus nivolumab after autologous stem cell transplantation. Whole-study context: Typical patient got 5 or 6 ipilimumab doses and about eight nivolumab doses (median). Points from the study as a whole: TCR repertoire, Treg phenotype and gut microbiota reportedly support more study of this approach.

Ipilimumab, 1 mg/kg, started 14 to 28 days after autologous transplant. Patients got 3 mg/kg IV nivolumab weeks 1, 4, 7, 10, then biweekly through week 26. Clones were sequenced by immunoSEQ multiplex PCR, and TCRdb holds only the in-frame ones, with some missing. The profile shows 15,000 or so clones, roughly 79% of them singletons. The CDR3 is made up of 16 amino acids. Germline assignment: CDR1 LNHDA and CDR2 SQIVND (reference sequence). After removal of 5 bases from V and 1 base from J, the junction contained 6 bases not matched to a gene. Concerning this clone itself: Its antigen remains unknown.

The rearrangement links TRBV19 to TRBJ1-5, with 9 nucleotides matching TRBD1. The sequence was collected from a male donor with diffuse large B-cell lymphoma. The sample consisted of PBMCs, taken in a trial of ipilimumab plus nivolumab as post-transplant consolidation. CDR3 loop: CASSSSGTGSNQPQHF. In DNA, the CDR3 is TGTGCCAGTAGTTCCTCCGGGACAGGGAGCAATCAGCCCCAGCATTTT.